The 24 T cell receptor beta chains below were found in one sample sequenced in a study of CD8+ T cells in alopecia areata. After isolation, RNA underwent reverse transcription to generate cDNA as the sequencing template. Profiled with immunoSEQ multiplex PCR; TCRdb holds only in-frame clones, not every one. This sample carries roughly 110,000 clones, none of them present only once. Source material: lesional skin. These receptors were taken from a C3H/HeJ mouse with alopecia areata. MHC haplotype of the mouse line: H2-k.

On this clone: Mouse gene names apply. From the germline J gene comes the end of the CDR3, since the read stops 4 residues before it. V gene TRBV13-2 combines with J gene TRBJ2-7; 7 positions agree with TRBD2. The junction had 3 bases not matched to a gene; V was cut back by 0 bases and J by 3 bases. The CDR3 extends over 14 amino acids. Germline CDR1 and CDR2: NNHNN and SYGAGS (reference sequence). The CDR3 bases that were read are TGTGCCAGCGGTGATGCCAGACTGGGCTAT. As protein: CASGDARLGY. The CDR3 in full is CASGDARLGYEQYF.

This clone occurred many times. Gene names and germline match the mouse. The CDR3 end is not reached by the read, which stops 4 residues before it; the germline J gene fills it in. The rearrangement uses TRBV13-3 and TRBJ1-1; D possibly corresponds to TRBD1 (5 bases). Germline CDR1 reads NNHDY; CDR2 reads SYVADS. The CDR3 is 10 amino acids. CDR3 DNA (partial): TGTGCCAGCCTGGGGGCA. It yields the protein CASLGA. The complete CDR3 protein is CASLGAEVFF.

Ten or more counts support this clone. Genes and germline come from the mouse. The read stops 4 residues short of the end of the CDR3; the missing end is completed from the germline J gene. V usage is TRBV13-3 and J usage is TRBJ2-1, with a possible D match to TRBD1 (5 bases). Between the trimmed V and J ends, which lost 5 bases and 2 bases, there was a span of 8 bases. Germline values: CDR1 NNHDY, CDR2 SYVADS. The CDR3 consists of 13 residues. CDR3 in amino acids: CASRLTDYAEQFF. The covered CDR3 bases are TGTGCCAGCAGACTGACAGACTATGCT.

In its sample, this clone was seen a few times. The genes and germline here are from mouse. The read stops 4 residues short of the end of the CDR3; the missing end is completed from the germline J gene. This sequence joins TRBV31 and TRBJ2-7, with 8 bases that match TRBD1. Looked up from germline, CDR1 is GKSSPN and CDR2 is SITVG. This CDR3 has 13 amino acids. The CDR3 sequence is CAWSLRDRYEQYF. The sequenced CDR3 bases are TGTGCCTGGAGTCTCCGGGACAGGTAT.

About this clone: Gene and germline names: mouse. From the germline J gene comes the end of the CDR3, since the read stops 4 residues before it. The chain combines TRBV1 with TRBJ2-2, with TRBD2 identical over 14 bases. Germline trimming cut 3 bases from V and 4 bases from J; bases unmatched to any gene: 10. In germline, CDR1 is NSQYPW, CDR2 LRSPGD (reference sequence). This CDR3 spans 19 amino acids. The CDR3 protein is CTCSAPRDWGGDGTGQLYF. CDR3 DNA (partial): TGCACCTGCAGTGCTCCCCGGGACTGGGGGGGCGATGGCACCGGG.

Remarks on this clone: Genes here carry mouse names. The CDR3 end lies 4 residues beyond the end of the read and is filled in from the germline J gene. This chain connects TRBV13-3 to TRBJ2-3; 9 bases map to TRBD1. J gave up 3 bases and V 0 bases, and 5 bases lay outside the gene matches. The CDR3 extends over 16 amino acids. CDR1 is NNHDY, CDR2 SYVADS, per germline. Incomplete CDR3 DNA: TGTGCCAGCAGTGATGCGGACAGGGGATGGGCAGAA. Amino acids: CASSDADRGWAE. In full, the CDR3 is CASSDADRGWAETLYF.

Of note for this clone: Gene names refer to mouse genes. Read coverage stops 4 residues before the CDR3 terminus; the germline J gene supplies the remainder. The chain uses TRBV13-3 and TRBJ1-2; possibly TRBD1 for D (6 bases). CDR3 length equals 13 residues. Per germline, CDR1 NNHDY and CDR2 SYVADS. The sequenced CDR3 bases are TGTGCCAGCAATCGGGCAGGGGAGGGC. This sequence encodes CASNRAGEG. The complete CDR3 reads CASNRAGEGDYTF.

Note on this clone: All gene names here are mouse names. Read data end 4 residues before the CDR3 end; the end is taken from the germline J gene. The rearrangement uses TRBV1 and TRBJ2-1, with D perhaps TRBD1 (6 bases). The CDR3 has 15 amino acids. Trimming left V 3 bases short and J 1 base short, with 10 bases between. Looked up from germline, CDR1 is NSQYPW and CDR2 is LRSPGD (reference sequence). The part of the CDR3 DNA that was read is TGCACCTGCAGTGCTACAGGGTTGAACTATGCT. It translates to CTCSATGLNYA. The CDR3 reads in full as CTCSATGLNYAEQFF. The complete variable domain, with remaining parts taken from reference TRBV1 and TRBJ2-1, reads VTLLEQNPRWRLVPRGQAVNLRCILKNSQYPWMSWYQQDLQKQLQWLFTLRSPGDKEVKSLPGADYLATRVTDTELRLQVANMSQGRTLYCTCSATGLNYAEQFFGPGTRLTVL.

This clone appeared a few times. Each gene name is a mouse one. The CDR3 goes on 4 residues after the read ends, and that part is filled in from the germline J gene. The gene calls are TRBV19 and TRBJ2-1, with 12 bases aligning to TRBD2. The ends lost 4 bases at V and 6 bases at J; junction bases unmatched: 8. Germline-derived CDR1 and CDR2 are FNHDT and SITEND (reference sequence). This CDR3 has 16 amino acids. The CDR3 spells CASSLDWGGAFAEQFF. The covered CDR3 bases are TGTGCCAGCAGTCTCGACTGGGGGGGCGCCTTTGCT.

This clone was counted between two and nine times. All gene names here are mouse names. The read gets to within 4 residues of the CDR3 end, and the germline J gene fills in the rest. The genes are TRBV1 and TRBJ2-5; 9 nucleotides agree with TRBD2. CDR3 size: 16 residues. Germline values: CDR1 NSQYPW, CDR2 LRSPGD (reference sequence). Losses at the gene ends were 1 base for V and 2 bases for J; bases not matched to a gene: 4. This CDR3 is CTCSAGLGDFQDTQYF. The covered CDR3 bases are TGCACCTGCAGTGCAGGACTGGGGGATTTCCAAGAC.

This clone was observed a handful of times. Gene names refer to mouse genes. The sequence runs out 4 residues before the end of the CDR3; the remainder is reconstructed from the germline J gene. This chain uses TRBV19 with TRBJ1-2; possible D gene TRBD1, 5 bases. The CDR3 length is 14 residues. V was cut by 1 base and J by 2 bases, with 9 bases left in between. Germline V gives CDR1 FNHDT, CDR2 SITEND (reference sequence). CDR3 DNA (partial): TGTGCCAGCAGTATACTGGGGGAGAACTCC. Protein: CASSILGENS. The whole CDR3 is CASSILGENSDYTF.

There are a few counts of this clone. The protein recorded in TCRdb does not match the translated DNA at residue 9; the protein presented here comes from translating the DNA. The gene names given are mouse names. Sequencing ends 3 residues short of the CDR3 end; the germline J gene provides the rest. The chain links TRBV1 to TRBJ1-6; tentative D call: TRBD1 (5 bases). TRBJ1-6 is noted as an ORF with a role that remains uncertain. CDR3 length: 12 amino acids. The V gene's germline CDR1 is NSQYPW and CDR2 LRSPGD (reference sequence). Trimming removed 0 bases at V and 11 bases at J, with 5 bases between. Incomplete CDR3 DNA: TGCACCTGCAGTGCAGACAGGGCGCCC. Amino acids: CTCSADRAP. The entire CDR3 protein reads CTCSADRAPLYF.

About this clone itself: Genes and germline are mouse. The DNA ends 4 residues before the CDR3 does, and the rest of the CDR3 is filled in from the germline J gene. This chain uses TRBV19 with TRBJ2-2, with D hard to call. CDR3 length equals 16 residues. V was shortened by 0 bases and J by 0 bases, with 9 bases between the two germline ends. From germline, CDR1 is FNHDT and CDR2 SITEND (reference sequence). This CDR3 is CASSIDHTANTGQLYF. Partial CDR3 DNA: TGTGCCAGCAGTATAGATCACACCGCAAACACCGGG.

This clone was seen only a few times. Mouse gene names and germline throughout. The CDR3 extends 4 residues past the end of the read, so its final part is completed from the germline J gene. V and J are TRBV13-3 and TRBJ1-1, with TRBD1 identical over 7 bases. CDR3 length equals 15 residues. CDR1 NNHDY and CDR2 SYVADS come from the germline V gene. After removal of 0 bases from V and 1 base from J, the junction contained 3 bases not matched to a gene. The part of the CDR3 DNA that was read is TGTGCCAGCAGTGATGGGGCAGGGGGGAACACA. It encodes CASSDGAGGNT. The entire CDR3 protein reads CASSDGAGGNTEVFF.

In this sample, this clone turned up a few times. Gene labels here are mouse ones. The sample has other DNA sequences that encode this CDR3 too. The covered CDR3 bases are TGTGCTAGCAGTCGGACTGGGGGGGCAGAA. This encodes CASSRTGGAE. From start to end, the CDR3 is CASSRTGGAETLYF. This chain joins TRBV17 and TRBJ2-3; 11 bases are shared with TRBD2. The CDR3 end falls 4 residues outside the read, so it is completed with the germline J gene. The CDR3 is 14 residues long. V was clipped by 5 bases and J by 3 bases; unmatched bases: 1. Germline CDR1 MNHDT, CDR2 YYDKIL.

Details on this clone: Gene names are mouse gene names. Read coverage stops 4 residues before the CDR3 terminus; the germline J gene supplies the remainder. The rearrangement links TRBV13-3 to TRBJ1-4, with D perhaps TRBD1 (5 bases). Germline V gene lookup returns CDR1 NNHDY and CDR2 SYVADS. Trimming left V 7 bases short and J 0 bases short, with 10 bases between. This CDR3 contains 14 residues. The chain's CDR3 is CASSRVISNERLFF. The CDR3 DNA, read in part, is TGTGCCAGCTCCAGGGTTATTTCCAACGAA.

This clone was found a few times. Gene names refer to mouse genes. Coverage ceases 4 residues before the CDR3 finishes, and the germline J gene fills in the end. V is TRBV19 and J is TRBJ2-5; 7 bases line up with TRBD1. The CDR3 length is 15 residues. The germline gives CDR1 FNHDT, CDR2 SITEND (reference sequence). V gave up 4 bases and J gave up 1 base; unmatched junction bases: 6. The CDR3 DNA, read in part, is TGTGCCAGCAGTCCACTTGACAGGGACCAAGAC. Residues: CASSPLDRDQD. The full CDR3 reads CASSPLDRDQDTQYF.

Comment on this clone: Gene names and germline match the mouse. The read falls 4 residues short of the CDR3 end, and the missing part is taken from the germline J gene. The chain links TRBV19 to TRBJ1-1; no reliable D call. In germline, CDR1 is FNHDT, CDR2 SITEND (reference sequence). There are 12 residues in the CDR3. The CDR3 reads CASSIIAAEVFF. The CDR3 bases that were read are TGTGCCAGCAGTATAATCGCAGCA.

As to this clone: The genes are named according to mouse. The DNA ends 4 residues before the CDR3 does, and the rest of the CDR3 is filled in from the germline J gene. The chain is built from TRBV5 and TRBJ1-4; no reliable D call. V was shortened by 4 bases and J by 0 bases, with 6 bases between the two germline ends. CDR1 LGHNA and CDR2 YNLKQL come from the germline V gene (reference sequence). The CDR3 runs to 14 residues. The sequenced part of the CDR3 DNA is TGTGCCAGCAGCCCCCAGCTTTCCAACGAA. Protein: CASSPQLSNE. The full CDR3 sequence reads CASSPQLSNERLFF.

This clone came up a few times. Gene and germline names: mouse. The read terminates 4 residues before the CDR3 end, so the remaining end is supplied by the germline J gene. The chain is built from TRBV19 and TRBJ2-3; perhaps TRBD1 as D (5 bases). The CDR3 runs to 14 residues. The V end lost 2 bases, the J end lost 4 bases, and 11 bases lay between the germline ends. From germline, CDR1 is FNHDT and CDR2 SITEND (reference sequence). CDR3 loop: CASSIPHRTETLYF. The sequenced part of the CDR3 DNA is TGTGCCAGCAGTATCCCCCACAGGACAGAA.

This clone has just a few counts. Genes and germline come from the mouse. The DNA ends 4 residues before the CDR3 does, and the rest of the CDR3 is filled in from the germline J gene. The chain couples TRBV17 to TRBJ2-7, with 14 bases lining up with TRBD2. Germline assignment: CDR1 MNHDT and CDR2 YYDKIL. The CDR3 loop spans 15 amino acids. V lost 6 bases to trimming and J lost 2 bases; unmatched junction nucleotides: 3. The sequenced CDR3 bases are TGTGCTAGCAGGGGGACTGGGGGGGCGCCCTAT. Translating it yields CASRGTGGAPY. The whole CDR3 reads CASRGTGGAPYEQYF.

As regards this clone: Mouse germline and gene names are used. The sequenced fragment ends 4 residues before the CDR3 boundary, so the rest is inferred from the germline J gene. The J gene is TRBJ2-1, the V gene TRBV19; TRBD1 aligns across 7 bases. V lost 6 bases to trimming and J lost 5 bases; unmatched junction nucleotides: 5. The CDR3 covers 13 residues. Germline CDR1 and CDR2: FNHDT and SITEND (reference sequence). The CDR3 loop reads CASITGVDAEQFF. The DNA read from the CDR3 is TGTGCCAGCATTACAGGGGTGGATGCT.

The table lists this clone with a few counts. The genes and germline here are from mouse. The read falls 4 residues short of the CDR3 end, and the missing part is taken from the germline J gene. The chain is built from TRBV13-3 and TRBJ1-1; D is possibly TRBD1 (6 bases). This CDR3 contains 16 residues. V lost 0 bases to trimming and J lost 1 base, with 13 bases between them. The V gene's germline CDR1 is NNHDY and CDR2 SYVADS. The CDR3: CASSDARDKGNTEVFF. CDR3 bases read: TGTGCCAGCAGTGATGCAAGGGACAAAGGAAACACA.

This clone has just a few counts. Each gene name is a mouse one. The read gets to within 4 residues of the CDR3 end, and the germline J gene fills in the rest. V is TRBV13-1 and J is TRBJ2-5; 10 nucleotides line up with TRBD2. CDR1 is NSHNY and CDR2 is SYGAGN in the germline V gene. The J segment lost 1 base and the V segment lost 1 base, leaving 6 bases of the junction unmatched. This CDR3 is built from 17 residues. The CDR3 bases that were read are TGTGCCAGCAGTGATCGGCTGGGGGGGCGCGACCAAGAC. Translated, it gives CASSDRLGGRDQD. The whole CDR3 region reads CASSDRLGGRDQDTQYF.